This entry lists 30 T cell receptor beta chains sequenced from one sample in a study of shared clonotypes between healthy human individuals. Sequencing used immunoSEQ multiplex PCR; TCRdb keeps in-frame clones, though not all of them. The sample has under 600,000 clones, 95% to 98% seen once. What was sequenced was naive CD4+ T cells sorted from blood. Subset described: CD45RA+ positively selected. The receptors shown here come from a woman aged 25 to 39 in good health.

This chain joins TRBV9 and TRBJ2-7; 8 positions match TRBD2. The V gene's germline CDR1 is SGDLS and CDR2 YYNGEE. J was trimmed by 4 bases and V by 4 bases; bases with no gene match: 7. The length of the CDR3 is 14 residues. CDR3: CASSISGTEYEQYF. DNA for the CDR3: TGTGCCAGCAGCATTAGCGGGACCGAGTACGAGCAGTACTTC.

This sequence joins TRBV9 and TRBJ2-7, with a weak D call TRBD2 (6 bases). The CDR3 contains 12 residues. Trimming removed 0 bases at V and 6 bases at J, with 7 bases between. In germline, CDR1 is SGDLS, CDR2 YYNGEE. CDR3 protein: CASSVVGGEQYF. CDR3 in DNA: TGTGCCAGCAGCGTAGTGGGAGGCGAGCAGTACTTC.

This clone was observed a single time. The chain employs TRBV19 and TRBJ2-5, with TRBD2 as a possible D gene (5 bases). The germline gives CDR1 LNHDA, CDR2 SQIVND (reference sequence). The CDR3 runs to 14 residues. The V and J ends lost 4 bases and 2 bases respectively, with 11 bases between them. The CDR3 DNA reads TGTGCCAGTAGTACCTTTGGAGGTCAAGAGACCCAGTACTTC. It translates to CASSTFGGQETQYF.

The V call is TRBV19, the J call TRBJ2-1; D uncertain. The germline gives CDR1 LNHDA, CDR2 SQIVND (reference sequence). CDR3 size: 16 residues. The V and J ends lost 0 bases and 4 bases respectively, with 13 bases between them. As DNA, the CDR3 is TGTGCCAGTAGTATAGAAGGGCCTCATGGGTACAATGAGCAGTTCTTC. Translated, it gives CASSIEGPHGYNEQFF.

The chain recombines TRBV27 with TRBJ1-1, with D maybe TRBD1 (5 bases). This CDR3 region has 13 residues. Trimming took off 5 bases at V and 5 bases at J, with 12 bases between the two ends. Per the germline V gene, CDR1 is MNHEY and CDR2 is SMNVEV (reference sequence). The CDR3 protein is CASSQGVRTEAFF. CDR3 nucleotide sequence: TGTGCCAGCAGTCAGGGAGTAAGAACTGAAGCTTTCTTT.

The V gene is TRBV6-1, the J gene TRBJ2-5; D gene ambiguous. The J call may be faulty, since TRBJ2-7 better matches the DNA end. CDR3 length equals 11 residues. CDR1 MNHNS and CDR2 SASEGT come from the germline V gene. The CDR3 DNA reads TGTGCCAGTGGGGTGTCCTACGAGCAGTACTTC. Translating it yields CASGVSYEQYF.

The chain carries TRBV18 and TRBJ2-1, with 16 bases that match TRBD2. V was pared by 6 bases and J by 5 bases, with 7 bases of the junction left unmatched. CDR3 length equals 17 residues. Germline values: CDR1 KGHSH, CDR2 LQKENI. CDR3 amino acids: CASSKGLAGGSHNEQFF. The CDR3 DNA reads as TGTGCCAGCTCCAAGGGACTAGCGGGAGGGAGCCACAATGAGCAGTTCTTC.

The V and J genes are TRBV7-8 and TRBJ1-2; D possibly corresponds to TRBD1 (5 bases). The CDR3 extends over 16 amino acids. Germline V CDR1 and CDR2: SGHVS, FQNEAQ. Trimming left V 0 bases short and J 0 bases short, with 11 bases between. The CDR3 region is CASSLAAGLANYGYTF. CDR3 coding DNA: TGTGCCAGCAGCTTAGCGGCGGGACTAGCTAACTATGGCTACACCTTC.

The gene calls are TRBV5-8 and TRBJ2-2; 7 nucleotides match TRBD1. The CDR3 is made up of 15 amino acids. CDR1 and CDR2 (germline): SGHTS, YDEGEE. Germline trimming cut 4 bases from V and 5 bases from J; bases unmatched to any gene: 8. The CDR3 bases are TGTGCCAGCAGCGTTCAGGGGGTATGGACCGGGGAGCTGTTTTTT. It codes for CASSVQGVWTGELFF.

The V call is TRBV9, the J call TRBJ2-5; D is possibly TRBD1 or TRBD2 (5 bases each). The CDR3 loop spans 15 amino acids. Germline CDR1 is SGDLS and CDR2 is YYNGEE. The ends were cut back, 4 bases at V and 5 bases at J, with 18 bases in the middle. The CDR3 here is CASSTSQGGLETQYF. The CDR3 DNA follows: TGTGCCAGCAGCACGAGCCAGGGCGGGTTGGAGACCCAGTACTTC.

This clone was seen more than once but under ten times. V and J are TRBV5-1 and TRBJ1-5; D might be TRBD1 (5 bases). The CDR3 loop spans 14 amino acids. CDR1 SGHRS and CDR2 YFSETQ come from the germline V gene. The V end was cut by 4 bases, the J end by 10 bases, with 18 bases between. The CDR3 DNA reads TGCGCCAGCAGCGTAGGGACTGAGGGATCCCCCCAGCATTTT. Encoded protein: CASSVGTEGSPQHF.

The chain combines TRBV30 with TRBJ2-5; 10 bases match TRBD2. The J call is uncertain, as TRBJ2-7 better fits the DNA end. This CDR3 contains 14 residues. CDR1 is GTSNPN, CDR2 SVGIG, per germline (reference sequence). The CDR3 DNA reads TGTGCCTGGAGTTTAAGGACTAGCGGTTACGAGCAGTACTTC. Translating gives CAWSLRTSGYEQYF.

V usage is TRBV29-1 and J usage is TRBJ2-3; D gene unclear. This CDR3 has 11 residues. Trimming cost V 3 bases and J 4 bases, with 5 bases left between them. Germline lookup yields CDR1 SQVTM and CDR2 ANQGSEA. CDR3: CSVDTADTQYF. CDR3 nucleotide sequence: TGCAGCGTTGATACGGCAGATACGCAGTATTTT.

In its sample, this clone was seen once. V is TRBV28 and J is TRBJ2-7, with 10 bases lining up with TRBD2. Trimming cost V 3 bases and J 7 bases; bases outside gene matches: 12. The length of the CDR3 is 16 residues. Germline CDR1 MDHEN, CDR2 SYDVKM. The CDR3 DNA follows: TGTGCCAGCAGTTTGAGAGGGCTAGCGGGAGAGGGGGAGCAGTACTTC. It codes for CASSLRGLAGEGEQYF.

The chain carries TRBV5-6 and TRBJ2-1; 8 nucleotides agree with TRBD2. CDR3 length: 15 residues. Losses at the gene ends were 5 bases for V and 9 bases for J; bases not matched to a gene: 13. Germline V gene data show CDR1 as SGHDT and CDR2 as YYEEEE. Here the CDR3 reads CASSPVGTRLSEQFF. For the CDR3, the DNA is TGTGCCAGCAGTCCGGTGGGGACTAGACTCAGTGAGCAGTTCTTC.

The chain links TRBV2 to TRBJ1-2; D not certain. Between the trimmed V and J ends, which lost 7 bases and 6 bases, there was a span of 9 bases. CDR3 size: 11 residues. Germline CDR1 reads SNHLY; CDR2 reads FYNNEI. The CDR3 nucleotides are TGTGCCAGCAATCTTGGGAATGGCTACACCTTC. It translates to CASNLGNGYTF.

The rearrangement links TRBV2 to TRBJ2-2; D remains unclear. CDR3 size: 13 residues. CDR1 is SNHLY, CDR2 FYNNEI, per germline. V was shortened by 7 bases and J by 6 bases, with 12 bases between the two germline ends. CDR3 loop: CASTIQLAGELFF. The CDR3, as DNA: TGTGCCAGCACCATCCAGTTGGCCGGGGAGCTGTTTTTT.

This CDR3 is CASSTDRVNEKLFF. DNA of the CDR3: TGTGCCAGCAGCACGGACAGAGTCAATGAAAAACTGTTTTTT. V and J are TRBV7-8 and TRBJ1-4; TRBD1 might be the D (6 bases). CDR1 SGHVS and CDR2 FQNEAQ come from the germline V gene. This CDR3 region has 14 residues. V was cut by 5 bases and J by 5 bases, with 12 bases left in between.

The V gene is TRBV13, the J gene TRBJ2-7; D is ambiguous. Germline values: CDR1 PRHDT, CDR2 FYEKMQ (reference sequence). The CDR3 spans 12 residues. V lost 6 bases and J 2 bases, leaving 8 bases between the germline ends. This CDR3 reads CASSRGTYEQYF. The DNA for the CDR3 is TGTGCCAGCAGTCGTGGGACCTACGAGCAGTACTTC.

V gene TRBV5-1 combines with J gene TRBJ1-2; no firm D call. The CDR3 loop spans 14 amino acids. V gave up 3 bases and J gave up 6 bases, with 15 bases separating them. Looked up from germline, CDR1 is SGHRS and CDR2 is YFSETQ. CDR3: CASSWEPPDNGYTF. The CDR3 DNA reads as TGCGCCAGCAGCTGGGAGCCCCCTGACAATGGCTACACCTTC.

The chain couples TRBV19 to TRBJ2-3; 7 positions match TRBD2. The CDR3 has 15 residues. The germline V gene encodes CDR1 LNHDA and CDR2 SQIVND (reference sequence). V dropped 5 bases and J dropped 7; count of bases not matched to a gene: 12. CDR3 sequence (DNA): TGTGCCAGTAGTGGGCTAGCGGACTCACTGAATACGCAGTATTTT. This sequence encodes CASSGLADSLNTQYF.

V gene TRBV7-8 combines with J gene TRBJ2-7; D call uncertain. V was trimmed by 5 bases and J by 3 bases, leaving 11 bases between them. The germline gives CDR1 SGHVS, CDR2 FQNEAQ. The CDR3 consists of 13 residues. The CDR3 region has the DNA TGTGCCAGCAGCCTCTCCATTAACTACGAGCAGTACTTC. Protein product: CASSLSINYEQYF.

V gene TRBV2 combines with J gene TRBJ2-3; unclear D gene. CDR1 is SNHLY, CDR2 FYNNEI, per germline. The length of the CDR3 is 13 residues. V was shortened by 8 bases and J by 2 bases, with 11 bases between the two germline ends. The CDR3, as DNA: TGTGCCAGCGGTCAGGATTACACAGATACGCAGTATTTT. Its protein product is CASGQDYTDTQYF.

The chain is built from TRBV28 and TRBJ2-1, with 9 bases lining up with TRBD2. CDR1 is MDHEN and CDR2 is SYDVKM in the germline V gene. V lost 7 bases to trimming and J lost 12 bases; unmatched junction nucleotides: 25. The CDR3 runs 18 residues. The CDR3 is CASIRRGLAASAIVGQFF. In DNA, the CDR3 is TGTGCCAGCATTCGCAGGGGACTAGCTGCATCTGCTATAGTTGGGCAGTTCTTC.

The chain has TRBV6-6 and TRBJ2-1; 7 bases fit TRBD1. This CDR3 contains 14 residues. From germline, CDR1 is MNHNY and CDR2 SVGAGI (reference sequence). V dropped 2 bases and J dropped 6; count of bases not matched to a gene: 4. In nucleotides, the CDR3 is TGTGCCAGCAGTTACGTCGGGACAGTCAATGAGCAGTTCTTC. Protein product: CASSYVGTVNEQFF.

This clone has a single count. This rearrangement joins TRBV5-1 to TRBJ2-4; D is unclear. The CDR3 has 16 residues. CDR1 and CDR2 (germline): SGHRS, YFSETQ. Trimming removed 4 bases at V and 0 bases at J, with 14 bases between. The CDR3 loop reads CASSPGPGIAKNIQYF. Here the CDR3 DNA reads TGCGCCAGCAGCCCCGGGCCAGGCATAGCCAAAAACATTCAGTACTTC.

The rearrangement uses TRBV25-1 and TRBJ2-3; unclear D gene. This CDR3 spans 13 amino acids. V gave up 3 bases and J gave up 4 bases, with 8 bases separating them. CDR1 is MGHDK, CDR2 SYGVNS, per germline. CDR3 sequence reads: CASSDIGPDTQYF. In DNA form, the CDR3 reads TGTGCCAGCAGTGATATCGGTCCAGATACGCAGTATTTT.

In its sample, this clone was seen once. The rearrangement uses TRBV5-1 and TRBJ2-1; D gene ambiguous. Between the trimmed V and J ends, which lost 4 bases and 5 bases, there was a span of 4 bases. The CDR3 is 11 residues long. Per the germline V gene, CDR1 is SGHRS and CDR2 is YFSETQ. The CDR3 is CASSEHNEQFF. CDR3 bases: TGCGCCAGCAGCGAGCACAATGAGCAGTTCTTC.

The chain recombines TRBV7-2 with TRBJ1-1; D unresolved. The V end was cut by 0 bases, the J end by 3 bases, with 2 bases between. The CDR3 contains 12 residues. CDR1 is SGHTA and CDR2 is FQGNSA in the germline V gene. The CDR3 reads CASSLAYTEAFF. CDR3 DNA: TGTGCCAGCAGCTTAGCGTACACTGAAGCTTTCTTT.

This clone has just one count. This chain connects TRBV4-1 to TRBJ1-5; D gene unclear. Trimming took 2 bases from V and 1 from J, leaving 12 bases between them. In germline, CDR1 is MGHRA, CDR2 YSYEKL. CDR3 length: 16 amino acids. CDR3 protein: CASSQILVASNQPQHF. In DNA, the CDR3 is TGCGCCAGCAGCCAAATCCTCGTGGCCAGCAATCAGCCCCAGCATTTT.